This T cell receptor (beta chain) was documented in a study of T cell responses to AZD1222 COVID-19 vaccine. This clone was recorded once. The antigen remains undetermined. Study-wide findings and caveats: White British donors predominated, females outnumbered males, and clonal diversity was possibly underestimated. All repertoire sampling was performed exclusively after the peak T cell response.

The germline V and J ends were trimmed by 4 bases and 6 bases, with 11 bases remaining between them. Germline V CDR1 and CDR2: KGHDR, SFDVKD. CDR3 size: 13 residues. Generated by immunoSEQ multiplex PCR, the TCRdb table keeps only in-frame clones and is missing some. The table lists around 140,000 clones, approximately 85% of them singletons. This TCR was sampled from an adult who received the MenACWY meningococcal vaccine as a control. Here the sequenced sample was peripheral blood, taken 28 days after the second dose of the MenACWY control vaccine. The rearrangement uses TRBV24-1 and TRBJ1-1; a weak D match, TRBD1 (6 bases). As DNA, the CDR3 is TGTGCCACCAGTGACTCGGACAGACCTGAAGCTTTCTTT. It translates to CATSDSDRPEAFF.